This T cell receptor beta chain emerged from a study of cytomegalovirus exposure and HLA in healthy donors. Study-level findings and limits: The study had only CMV serostatus as immune exposure information. Previously analyzed data showed that most TCR beta V segments were productive at a frequency of about 87% or about 30%. A later analysis linked a missense variant in DCLRE1C to the trimming of TCR beta V and J genes.

Germline trimming cut 5 bases from V and 6 bases from J; bases unmatched to any gene: 18. CDR3 size: 17 residues. Germline CDR1 is SGHNT and CDR2 is YENEEA. With respect to this clone: Its antigen is still unknown.

PCR employed 60 Vbeta and 13 Jbeta primers. Some clones are missing from TCRdb's copy, which holds only in-frame ones; the method was immunoSEQ multiplex PCR. The data contain about 180,000 clones, around 80% of them singletons. Specimen: PBMCs. The chain links TRBV11-3 to TRBJ2-7; TRBD2 aligns across 8 bases. This clonotype originated in a woman in her 30s in good health and CMV-seropositive. The DNA for the CDR3 is TGTGCCAGCAGCCCCATCTCGGGGGGGCAGGCGATTTGCGAGCAGTACTTC. Protein: CASSPISGGQAICEQYF.